This T cell receptor (beta chain) is from a study of T cell repertoires in cytomegalovirus infection (dated by TCRdb to the late 2010s). Context from the whole study: Donor HLA type was relevant to the analysis, as public TCR beta signatures indicated carriage of CMV infection together with the matching HLA type. Study-wide conclusions, independent of this receptor: In the ex vivo response, HLA-C-restricted CMV-specific TCR beta clonotypes were dominant, and in two of eight donors the single most frequent clonotype came from this HLA-C-restricted group. Cumulative frequency of public TCR beta family members discriminated carriers of CMV infection plus the relevant HLA type in this cohort and an independent approximately 370-donor cohort.

The sequencer listed for this sample is Illumina HiSeq 1500. In TCRdb, the public reads were trimmed at Q25 with fastp and aligned with MiXCR, with productive beta chains retained. Each CDR3 protein appears once, grouped with its most common genes and DNA. The sample has a few hundred thousand distinct CDR3 sequences on record, 26% of them singletons. Around 13% of the sample is held by the ten biggest clonotypes. As concerns this clonotype: The antigen it recognizes is unknown. Per-base qualities were not stored, and no clone one base away is much larger.

The sequence came from a human donor in good health (CMV status not recorded). Some clones in this sample may be carry-over from other donors' samples. The sequencing sample was made of PBMCs.

The bases are TGTGCCACCAGCAGTGATGGACTAGCACCAGATACGCAGTATTTT. This is translated as CATSSDGLAPDTQYF. The sequence joins TRBV15 to TRBJ2-3; the junction holds 8 bases that match TRBD2. Taken from cysteine to phenylalanine, the CDR3 has 15 residues. Kept here is only the CDR3 DNA, which spans 45 bases and is read in frame from base 1. Per the germline V gene (reference sequence), LNHNV is the CDR1 and YYDKDF is the CDR2. V is pruned by 3 bases and J by 4 bases, leaving 6 bases of the junction without a gene match. Reference TRBV15 and TRBJ2-3 proteins supply the regions before and after the CDR3; the full variable domain is: DAMVIQNPRYQVTQFGKPVTLSCSQTLNHNVMYWYQQKSSQAPKLLFHYYDKDFNNEADTPDNFQSRRPNTSFCFLDIRSPGLGDTAMYLCATSSDGLAPDTQYFGPGTRLTVL.